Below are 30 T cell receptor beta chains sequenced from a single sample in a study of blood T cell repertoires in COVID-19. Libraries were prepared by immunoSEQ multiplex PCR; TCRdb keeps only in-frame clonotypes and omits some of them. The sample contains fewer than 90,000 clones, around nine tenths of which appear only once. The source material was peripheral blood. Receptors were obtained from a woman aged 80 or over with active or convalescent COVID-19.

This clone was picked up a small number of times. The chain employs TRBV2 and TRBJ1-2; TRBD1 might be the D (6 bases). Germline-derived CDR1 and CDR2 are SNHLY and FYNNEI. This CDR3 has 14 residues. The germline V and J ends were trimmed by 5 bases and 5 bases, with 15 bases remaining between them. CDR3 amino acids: CASSPRQDLYGYTF. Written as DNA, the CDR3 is TGTGCCAGCAGTCCGAGACAGGACTTATATGGCTACACCTTC.

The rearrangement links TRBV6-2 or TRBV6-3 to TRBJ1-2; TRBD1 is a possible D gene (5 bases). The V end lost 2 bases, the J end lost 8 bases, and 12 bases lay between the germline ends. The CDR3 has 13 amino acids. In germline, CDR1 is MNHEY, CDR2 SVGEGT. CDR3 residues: CASSYGQGGGYTF. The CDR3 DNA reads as TGTGCCAGCAGTTACGGGCAGGGTGGCGGCTACACCTTC.

The CDR3 DNA sequence: TGCGCCAGCAGCCAAGAGGGAGGGAGACCCCTCCACTTT. Encoded protein: CASSQEGGRPLHF. This sequence joins TRBV4-3 and TRBJ1-6; D is ambiguous. The CDR3 covers 13 residues. The germline V and J ends were trimmed by 0 bases and 12 bases, with 9 bases remaining between them. Germline-derived CDR1 and CDR2 are LGHNA and YSLEER.

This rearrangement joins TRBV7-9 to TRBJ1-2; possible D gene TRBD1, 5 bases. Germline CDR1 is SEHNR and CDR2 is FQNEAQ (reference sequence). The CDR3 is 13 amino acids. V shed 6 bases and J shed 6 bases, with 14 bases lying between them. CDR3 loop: CASRTAGTHGYTF. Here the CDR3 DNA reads TGTGCCAGCAGGACCGCCGGGACTCATGGCTACACCTTC.

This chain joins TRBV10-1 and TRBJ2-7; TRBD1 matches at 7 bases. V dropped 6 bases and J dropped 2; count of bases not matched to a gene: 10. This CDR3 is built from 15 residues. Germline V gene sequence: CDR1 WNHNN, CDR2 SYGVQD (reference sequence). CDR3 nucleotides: TGCGCCAGCAGCGCTAGGGACAGCCTTACCTACGAGCAGTACTTC. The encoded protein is CASSARDSLTYEQYF.

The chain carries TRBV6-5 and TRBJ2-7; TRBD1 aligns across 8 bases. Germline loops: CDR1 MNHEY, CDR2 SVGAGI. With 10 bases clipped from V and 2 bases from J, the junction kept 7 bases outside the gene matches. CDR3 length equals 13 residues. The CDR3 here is CAIPTGAPYEQYF. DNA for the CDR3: TGTGCCATCCCGACAGGGGCTCCCTACGAGCAGTACTTC.

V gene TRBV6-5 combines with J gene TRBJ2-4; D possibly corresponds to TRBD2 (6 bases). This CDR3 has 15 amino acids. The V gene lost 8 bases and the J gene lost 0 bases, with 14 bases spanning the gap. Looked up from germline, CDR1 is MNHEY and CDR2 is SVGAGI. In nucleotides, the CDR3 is TGTGCCAGCCATTCCGGGGAGGCAGCCAAAAACATTCAGTACTTC. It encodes CASHSGEAAKNIQYF.

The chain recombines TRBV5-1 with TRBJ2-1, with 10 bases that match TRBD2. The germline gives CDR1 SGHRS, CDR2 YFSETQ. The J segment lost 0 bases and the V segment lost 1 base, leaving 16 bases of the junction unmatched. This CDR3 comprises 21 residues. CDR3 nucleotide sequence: TGCGCCAGCAGCTTGCTCCGATTAGAACTAGCGGGATTCCTCTCCTACAATGAGCAGTTCTTC. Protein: CASSLLRLELAGFLSYNEQFF.

The CDR3: CASSQRSSAKNIQYF. The CDR3 DNA reads as TGTGCCAGCAGTCAAAGGAGCAGCGCCAAAAACATTCAGTACTTC. The chain carries TRBV2 and TRBJ2-4; D is uncertain. Germline V lookup: CDR1 SNHLY, CDR2 FYNNEI. CDR3 length equals 15 residues. The V gene lost 5 bases and the J gene lost 1 base, with 12 bases spanning the gap.

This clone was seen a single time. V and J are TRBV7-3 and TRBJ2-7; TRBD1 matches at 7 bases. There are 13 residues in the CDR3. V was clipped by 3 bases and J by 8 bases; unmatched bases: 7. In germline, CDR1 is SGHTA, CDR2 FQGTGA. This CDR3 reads CASSFGQGEKQYF. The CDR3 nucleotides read TGTGCCAGCAGCTTCGGGCAGGGGGAAAAGCAGTACTTC.

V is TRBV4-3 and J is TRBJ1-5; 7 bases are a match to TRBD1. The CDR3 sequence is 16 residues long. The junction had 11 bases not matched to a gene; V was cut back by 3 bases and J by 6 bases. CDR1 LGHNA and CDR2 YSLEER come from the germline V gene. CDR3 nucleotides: TGCGCCAGCAGCCATGGGGCAGGGGGAATTCGTCAGCCCCAGCATTTT. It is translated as CASSHGAGGIRQPQHF.

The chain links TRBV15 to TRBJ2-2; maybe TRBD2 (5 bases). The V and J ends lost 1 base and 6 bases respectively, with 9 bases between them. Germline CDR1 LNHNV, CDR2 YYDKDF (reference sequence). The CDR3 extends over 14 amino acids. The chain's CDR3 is CATSRVKGAGELFF. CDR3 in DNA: TGTGCCACCAGCAGAGTGAAGGGAGCCGGGGAGCTGTTTTTT.

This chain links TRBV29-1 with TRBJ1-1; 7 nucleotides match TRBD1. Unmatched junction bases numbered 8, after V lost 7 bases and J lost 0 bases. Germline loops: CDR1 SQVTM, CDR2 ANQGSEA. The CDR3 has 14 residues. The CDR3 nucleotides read TGCAGCGGGCACCGGGACAGCTTGAACACTGAAGCTTTCTTT. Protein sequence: CSGHRDSLNTEAFF.

The CDR3 DNA sequence: TGTGCCTGGGGGCCCAGCGGGAGATTAGGAGAGACCCAGTACTTC. Its protein product is CAWGPSGRLGETQYF. This rearrangement joins TRBV30 to TRBJ2-5; 8 bases are a match to TRBD2. V lost 5 bases to trimming and J lost 4 bases; unmatched junction nucleotides: 12. The V gene's germline CDR1 is GTSNPN and CDR2 SVGIG (reference sequence). There are 15 residues in the CDR3.

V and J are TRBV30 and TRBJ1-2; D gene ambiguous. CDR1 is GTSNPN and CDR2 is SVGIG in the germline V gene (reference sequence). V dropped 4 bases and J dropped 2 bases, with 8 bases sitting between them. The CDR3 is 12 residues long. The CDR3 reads CAWMEGNYGYTF. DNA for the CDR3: TGTGCCTGGATGGAGGGAAACTATGGCTACACCTTC.

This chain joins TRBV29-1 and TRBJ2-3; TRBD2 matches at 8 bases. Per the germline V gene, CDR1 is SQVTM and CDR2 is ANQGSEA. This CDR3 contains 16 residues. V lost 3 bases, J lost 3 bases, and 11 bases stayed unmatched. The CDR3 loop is CSVEGGAGGSTDTQYF. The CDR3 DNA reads TGCAGCGTTGAGGGAGGGGCGGGAGGTAGTACAGATACGCAGTATTTT.

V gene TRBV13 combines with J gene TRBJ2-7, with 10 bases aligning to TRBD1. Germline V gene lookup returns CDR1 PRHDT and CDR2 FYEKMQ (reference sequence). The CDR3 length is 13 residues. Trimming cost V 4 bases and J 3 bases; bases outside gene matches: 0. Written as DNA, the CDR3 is TGTGCCAGCAGCTGGGACAGGGGCTACGAGCAGTACTTC. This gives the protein CASSWDRGYEQYF. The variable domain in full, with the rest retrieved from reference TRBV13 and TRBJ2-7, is AAGVIQSPRHLIKEKRETATLKCYPIPRHDTVYWYQQGPGQDPQFLISFYEKMQSDKGSIPDRFSAQQFSDYHSELNMSSLELGDSALYFCASSWDRGYEQYFGPGTRLTVT.

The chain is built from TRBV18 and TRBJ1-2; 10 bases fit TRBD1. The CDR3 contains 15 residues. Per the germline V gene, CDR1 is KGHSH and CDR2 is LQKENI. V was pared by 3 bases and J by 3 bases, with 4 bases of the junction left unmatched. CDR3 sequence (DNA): TGTGCCAGCTCACCCTCGACAGGGGGCGACTATGGCTACACCTTC. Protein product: CASSPSTGGDYGYTF.

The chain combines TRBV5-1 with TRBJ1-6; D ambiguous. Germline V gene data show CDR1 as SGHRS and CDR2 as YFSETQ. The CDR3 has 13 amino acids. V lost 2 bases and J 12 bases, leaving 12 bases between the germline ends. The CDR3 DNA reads TGCGCCAGCAGCTTAACTGGGCCAGAACCCCTCCACTTT. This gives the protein CASSLTGPEPLHF.

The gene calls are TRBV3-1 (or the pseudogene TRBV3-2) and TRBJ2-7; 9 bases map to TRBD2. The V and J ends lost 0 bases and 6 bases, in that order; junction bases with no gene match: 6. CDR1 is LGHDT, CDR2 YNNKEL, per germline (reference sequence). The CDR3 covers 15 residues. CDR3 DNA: TGTGCCAGCAGCCAAGAGCGGGGGGGGTGGGCCGAGCAGTACTTC. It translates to CASSQERGGWAEQYF.

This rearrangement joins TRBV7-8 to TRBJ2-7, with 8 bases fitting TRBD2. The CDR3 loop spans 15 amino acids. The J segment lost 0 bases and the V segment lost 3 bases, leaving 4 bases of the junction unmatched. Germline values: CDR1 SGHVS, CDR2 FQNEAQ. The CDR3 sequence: CASSFSGVSSYEQYF. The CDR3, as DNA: TGTGCCAGCAGCTTTAGCGGGGTAAGCTCCTACGAGCAGTACTTC.

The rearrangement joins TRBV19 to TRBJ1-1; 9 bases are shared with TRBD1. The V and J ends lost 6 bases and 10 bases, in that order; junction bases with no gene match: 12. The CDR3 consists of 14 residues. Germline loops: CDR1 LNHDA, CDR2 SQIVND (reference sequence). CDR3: CASSLPGQGIGAFF. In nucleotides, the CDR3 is TGTGCCAGTAGCCTACCGGGACAGGGAATCGGAGCTTTCTTT.

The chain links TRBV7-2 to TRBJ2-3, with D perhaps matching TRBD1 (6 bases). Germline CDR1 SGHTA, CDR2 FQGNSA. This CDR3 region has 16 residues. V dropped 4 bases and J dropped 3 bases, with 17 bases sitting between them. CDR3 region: CASSSRTGIWTDTQYF. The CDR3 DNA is TGTGCCAGCAGCTCTAGAACAGGGATTTGGACAGATACGCAGTATTTT.

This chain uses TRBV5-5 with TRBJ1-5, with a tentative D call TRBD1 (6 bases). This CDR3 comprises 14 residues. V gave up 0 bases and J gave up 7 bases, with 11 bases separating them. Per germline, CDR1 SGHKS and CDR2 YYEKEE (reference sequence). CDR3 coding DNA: TGTGCCAGCAGCTTGGACAGGGTATCACAGCCCCAGCATTTT. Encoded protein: CASSLDRVSQPQHF.

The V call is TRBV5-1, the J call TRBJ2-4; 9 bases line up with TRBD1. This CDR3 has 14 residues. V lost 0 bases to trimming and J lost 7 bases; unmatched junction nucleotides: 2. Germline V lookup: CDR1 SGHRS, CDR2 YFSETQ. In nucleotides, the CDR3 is TGCGCCAGCAGCTTGGAGGGGACAGGGAACATTCAGTACTTC. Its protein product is CASSLEGTGNIQYF. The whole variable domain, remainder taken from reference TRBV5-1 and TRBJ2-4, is KAGVTQTPRYLIKTRGQQVTLSCSPISGHRSVSWYQQTPGQGLQFLFEYFSETQRNKGNFPGRFSGRQFSNSRSEMNVSTLELGDSALYLCASSLEGTGNIQYFGAGTRLSVL.

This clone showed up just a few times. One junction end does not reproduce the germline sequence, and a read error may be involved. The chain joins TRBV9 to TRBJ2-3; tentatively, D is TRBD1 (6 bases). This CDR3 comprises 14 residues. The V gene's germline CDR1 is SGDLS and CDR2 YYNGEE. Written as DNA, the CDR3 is TGTGCCAGCAGTAGCCCAGGGGCCCCCTTTCGCAGGGATTTT. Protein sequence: CASSSPGAPFRRDF.

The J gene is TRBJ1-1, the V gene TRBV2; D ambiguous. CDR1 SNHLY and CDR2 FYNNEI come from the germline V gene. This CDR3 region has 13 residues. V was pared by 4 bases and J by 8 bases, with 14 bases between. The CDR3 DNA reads TGTGCCAGCAGTGGTGAAGTCGGGAGCGAAGCTTTCTTT. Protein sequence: CASSGEVGSEAFF.

CDR3 in DNA: TGTGCCAGCTCACCCGGGACTTCTCAAGAGACCCAGTACTTC. Translating it yields CASSPGTSQETQYF. The V call is TRBV18, the J call TRBJ2-5; TRBD2 is a possible D gene (6 bases). Trimming left V 3 bases short and J 2 bases short, with 10 bases between. CDR3 length equals 14 residues. Germline V gene data show CDR1 as KGHSH and CDR2 as LQKENI.

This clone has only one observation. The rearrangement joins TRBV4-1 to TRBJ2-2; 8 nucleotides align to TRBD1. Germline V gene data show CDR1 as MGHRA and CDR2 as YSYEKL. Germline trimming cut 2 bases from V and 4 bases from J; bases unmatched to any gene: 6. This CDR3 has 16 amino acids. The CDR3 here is CASSQTGTGPTGELFF. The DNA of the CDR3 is TGCGCCAGCAGCCAAACCGGGACAGGCCCCACCGGGGAGCTGTTTTTT.

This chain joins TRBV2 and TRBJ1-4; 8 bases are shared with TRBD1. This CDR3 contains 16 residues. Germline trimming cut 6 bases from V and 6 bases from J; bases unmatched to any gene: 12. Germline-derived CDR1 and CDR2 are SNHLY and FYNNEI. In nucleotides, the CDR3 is TGTGCCAGCAGGGGACAGGCCGGAGGGACCGATGAAAAACTGTTTTTT. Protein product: CASRGQAGGTDEKLFF.